The 19 T cell receptor beta chains reported below all come from one sample, sequenced in a study of human T cells and chemical hapten exposure. Specified time point: patch test 2, 6 weeks after DPC sensitization. Treatment meaning: therapeutic diphenylcyclopropenone sensitization with weekly scalp DPC. TCRdb used MiXCR to reprocess the RACE reads, holding one entry per CDR3 protein. The sample comprises just over 350,000 distinct CDR3 sequences, about 6% of which are singletons, and roughly 5.4% rests with the top ten. The sequenced sample was whole blood, obtained in connection with sensitization to the hapten diphenylcyclopropenone (DPC). These receptors originate from a woman aged 18-29 years with alopecia areata. Some clones in this sample may be carry-over from other donors' samples.

This clonotype was recorded a few times. At one of its ends the junction is not consistent with the germline gene, which may arise from a read error. V gene TRBV5-5 combines with J gene TRBJ2-7; TRBD1 matches 8 bases. CDR3 size: 13 residues. CDR1 is SGHKS, CDR2 YYEKEE, per germline (reference sequence). The CDR3 coding sequence is TGTGCCAGCACCCGGACAGGGTCCTACGAGCAGCACTTC. Protein: CASTRTGSYEQHF.

J is TRBJ2-5 and V is TRBV7-7; TRBD2 agrees at 10 bases. The CDR3 extends over 13 amino acids. Looked up from germline, CDR1 is SSHAT and CDR2 is FNYEAQ (reference sequence). This CDR3 is CALASGGYETQYF. Here the CDR3 DNA reads TGTGCTCTCGCTAGCGGGGGATATGAGACCCAGTACTTC. The full variable domain, in which reference TRBV7-7 and TRBJ2-5 provide the parts outside the CDR3, is GAGVSQSPRYKVTKRGQDVTLRCDPISSHATLYWYQQALGQGPEFLTYFNYEAQPDKSGLPSDRFSAERPEGSISTLTIQRTEQRDSAMYRCALASGGYETQYFGPGTRLLVL.

The rearrangement uses TRBV20-1 and TRBJ1-5; no definite D call. V dropped 0 bases and J dropped 0 bases, with 12 bases sitting between them. There are 16 residues in the CDR3. Germline lookup yields CDR1 DFQATT and CDR2 SNEGSKA (reference sequence). CDR3 DNA: TGCAGTGCTAGAGATCAGGCAGAATATAGCAATCAGCCCCAGCATTTT. Its protein product is CSARDQAEYSNQPQHF.

The chain recombines TRBV12-3 or TRBV12-4 with TRBJ1-2; 7 nucleotides align to TRBD1. This CDR3 comprises 14 residues. The junction had 4 bases not matched to a gene; V was cut back by 2 bases and J by 4 bases. CDR3 DNA: TGTGCCAGCAGTTTAAGGGGGCTGATCTATGGCTACACCTTC. It encodes CASSLRGLIYGYTF.

This clonotype was seen more than once but under ten times. The gene calls are TRBV29-1 and TRBJ2-2; D is ambiguous. CDR3 size: 13 residues. V was shortened by 3 bases and J by 5 bases, with 10 bases between the two germline ends. Germline V gene lookup returns CDR1 SQVTM and CDR2 ANQGSEA. The DNA for the CDR3 is TGCAGCGTTGAGGTGAAGTTGACCGGGGAGCTGTTTTTT. It codes for CSVEVKLTGELFF.

This clonotype was seen a few times. V gene TRBV7-9 combines with J gene TRBJ2-7; 8 positions agree with TRBD1. J gave up 5 bases and V 1 base, and 4 bases lay outside the gene matches. From germline, CDR1 is SEHNR and CDR2 FQNEAQ (reference sequence). This CDR3 is 14 amino acids long. The CDR3 sequence: CASSLGQGIDEQYF. CDR3 bases: TGTGCCAGCAGCTTAGGACAGGGGATCGACGAGCAGTACTTC.

The V gene is TRBV11-3, the J gene TRBJ2-3; D tentatively fits TRBD1 or TRBD2 (5 bases each). Trimming removed 5 bases from V and 2 bases from J, with 14 bases in between. Germline lookup yields CDR1 SGHNT and CDR2 YENEEA. This CDR3 contains 15 residues. The CDR3 loop reads CASSPGAVATDTQYF. CDR3 in DNA: TGTGCCAGCAGCCCCGGGGCAGTAGCCACAGATACGCAGTATTTT.

The sample holds a few counts of this clonotype. This rearrangement joins TRBV6-5 to TRBJ1-2, with D maybe TRBD1 (5 bases). The CDR3 contains 16 residues. CDR1 MNHEY and CDR2 SVGAGI come from the germline V gene. Trimming pared 5 bases from V and 4 bases from J, leaving 20 bases between. CDR3 residues: CASSAEWGPLGYGYTF. The CDR3 bases are TGTGCCAGCAGTGCGGAATGGGGCCCCCTTGGCTATGGCTACACCTTC.

This clonotype has only a few counts. This chain joins TRBV4-2 and TRBJ1-4; D may be TRBD1 (5 bases). Germline loops: CDR1 LGHNA, CDR2 YNFKEQ. V lost 4 bases, J lost 6 bases, and 15 bases lay in between. The CDR3 totals 15 residues. CDR3 nucleotide sequence: TGTGCCAGCAGCCCTCAGGGCCGACGAGATGAAAAACTGTTTTTT. Translating gives CASSPQGRRDEKLFF.

This clonotype was seen only a few times. The genes are TRBV28 and TRBJ2-7; D uncertain. CDR3 size: 11 residues. V dropped 6 bases and J dropped 3 bases, with 6 bases sitting between them. Germline V gene lookup returns CDR1 MDHEN and CDR2 SYDVKM. The chain's CDR3 is CASSPYYEQYF. The CDR3 coding sequence is TGTGCCAGCAGCCCCTACTACGAGCAGTACTTC.

The chain employs TRBV25-1 and TRBJ2-1, with D maybe TRBD1 (6 bases). V was pared by 1 base and J by 6 bases, with 10 bases between. CDR1 and CDR2 from the germline V gene are MGHDK and SYGVNS. The CDR3 consists of 14 residues. CDR3 sequence reads: CASSEWVQGNEQFF. CDR3 DNA sequence: TGTGCCAGCAGTGAATGGGTACAGGGCAATGAGCAGTTCTTC.

The rearrangement uses TRBV7-2 and TRBJ2-5, with a weak D call TRBD2 (6 bases). V gave up 1 base and J gave up 6 bases, with 15 bases separating them. The CDR3 spans 15 residues. CDR1 and CDR2 (germline): SGHTA, FQGNSA. The CDR3 region is CASSLESRGGKTQYF. The CDR3 nucleotides read TGTGCCAGCAGCTTAGAGTCGCGGGGCGGGAAGACCCAGTACTTC.

This clonotype was seen only a few times. The chain uses TRBV2 and TRBJ1-6; 9 bases line up with TRBD1. V trimming: 6 bases; J trimming: 5 bases; junction bases outside the gene matches: 2. Germline lookup yields CDR1 SNHLY and CDR2 FYNNEI. The CDR3 is made up of 14 amino acids. The CDR3 loop reads CASRDRGHNSPLHF. CDR3 DNA sequence: TGTGCCAGCAGGGACAGGGGTCATAATTCACCCCTCCACTTT.

The chain recombines TRBV7-9 with TRBJ2-3; 11 nucleotides match TRBD2. Germline CDR1 SEHNR, CDR2 FQNEAQ (reference sequence). This CDR3 contains 16 residues. V shed 4 bases and J 4 bases; nucleotides not matched to a gene: 7. CDR3 protein: CASSSLAGENPDTQYF. The CDR3 nucleotides are TGTGCCAGCAGCTCACTAGCGGGGGAGAACCCAGATACGCAGTATTTT. Using reference TRBV7-9 and TRBJ2-3 for the parts outside the CDR3, the full variable domain is DTGVSQNPRHKITKRGQNVTFRCDPISEHNRLYWYRQTLGQGPEFLTYFQNEAQLEKSRLLSDRFSAERPKGSFSTLEIQRTEQGDSAMYLCASSSLAGENPDTQYFGPGTRLTVL.

The chain combines TRBV4-3 with TRBJ2-4, with unresolved D. From germline, CDR1 is LGHNA and CDR2 YSLEER. The length of the CDR3 is 14 residues. Trimming removed 0 bases from V and 4 bases from J, with 7 bases in between. CDR3 sequence: CASSQDATKNIQYF. The CDR3 DNA sequence: TGCGCCAGCAGCCAAGATGCCACGAAAAACATTCAGTACTTC.

This clonotype was recorded at least ten times. CDR3 sequence (DNA): TGTGCCACCAGCAGAGATCGCGGGGATGAAAAACTGTTTTTT. Translating it yields CATSRDRGDEKLFF. The chain has TRBV15 and TRBJ1-4, with D unclear. Trimming cost V 0 bases and J 6 bases, with 8 bases left between them. CDR3 size: 14 residues. In germline, CDR1 is LNHNV, CDR2 YYDKDF (reference sequence).

CDR3 bases: TGTGCCAGCAGTTTAGGGCCGTGGGTTGCCCTGGGGACCCAGTACTTC. It encodes CASSLGPWVALGTQYF. The J gene is TRBJ2-5, the V gene TRBV28; D gene ambiguous. The V end was cut by 2 bases, the J end by 7 bases, with 20 bases between. This CDR3 is built from 16 residues. CDR1 and CDR2 from the germline V gene are MDHEN and SYDVKM.

This clonotype has ten or more counts. This chain joins TRBV5-5 and TRBJ2-5, with D possibly matching TRBD1 (6 bases). CDR3 size: 14 residues. Germline CDR1 reads SGHKS; CDR2 reads YYEKEE (reference sequence). Trimming removed 3 bases from V and 3 bases from J, with 12 bases in between. CDR3 DNA sequence: TGTGCCAGCAGCTATGGACAGATCAAAGAGACCCAGTACTTC. Its protein is CASSYGQIKETQYF.

This clonotype was found many times. V usage is TRBV12-3 or TRBV12-4 and J usage is TRBJ1-5, with D possibly being TRBD1 (5 bases). Trimming removed 5 bases from V and 0 bases from J, with 14 bases in between. The CDR3 spans 16 residues. CDR3 nucleotides: TGTGCCAGCAGTCCTGGGCAGGGAGGTAGCAATCAGCCCCAGCATTTT. This gives the protein CASSPGQGGSNQPQHF.